This T cell receptor beta chain was sequenced during a study of T cell changes during pregnancy in multiple sclerosis. With 6 bases removed from V and 3 bases from J, the gap between germline ends came to 8 bases. This CDR3 spans 12 amino acids. CDR1 LGHNT and CDR2 FRNRAP come from the germline V gene. Profiling relied on immunoSEQ multiplex PCR, and the TCRdb table lists in-frame clones only, not all of them. The sample yields 20,000 to 25,000 clones, roughly nine tenths seen once. This sequence was found in a female donor in good health, enrolled as a control in a pregnancy study. The V gene is TRBV12-5, the J gene TRBJ2-5; D not certain. The sample was CD4+ T cells from peripheral blood mononuclear cells, taken in the third trimester of pregnancy. CDR3 sequence (DNA): TGTGCTAGTGGGTGGCAGGAAGAGACCCAGTACTTC. Its protein is CASGWQEETQYF.